These 15 T cell receptor beta chains were all obtained from the same sample, sequenced in a study of shared clonotypes between healthy human individuals. CD45RO-negative cells were positively selected for CCR7, leaving out terminally differentiated effector memory CD45RA+ cells. The table came from immunoSEQ multiplex PCR; TCRdb's copy has only in-frame clones and leaves some out. The repertoire includes 550,000 to 750,000 clones, 90% to 95% of them detected once, and roughly 22% sits in the top ten. The specimen was naive CD8+ T cells sorted from blood. The receptor set was obtained from a man in his thirties or forties in good health.

V is TRBV7-6 and J is TRBJ2-7; D perhaps matches TRBD2 (6 bases). Trimming removed 5 bases at V and 5 bases at J, with 22 bases between. In germline, CDR1 is SGHVS, CDR2 FNYEAQ. The CDR3 runs 16 residues. CDR3 amino acids: CASSPDSGHGSHEQYF. CDR3 sequence (DNA): TGTGCCAGCAGCCCAGACTCCGGACACGGGAGTCACGAGCAGTACTTC.

Of note for this clone: Other DNA sequences of this sample code for an identical CDR3. The CDR3 region is CASSPSTGGYEQYF. The DNA for the CDR3 is TGTGCCAGCAGCCCCTCGACAGGGGGCTACGAGCAGTACTTC. This chain links TRBV27 with TRBJ2-7, with 9 bases identical to TRBD1. With 6 bases clipped from V and 3 bases from J, the junction kept 6 bases outside the gene matches. From germline, CDR1 is MNHEY and CDR2 SMNVEV (reference sequence). The CDR3 totals 14 residues.

The gene calls are TRBV7-9 and TRBJ2-1; 14 positions match TRBD2. Trimming at V came to 5 bases and at J to 10 bases, leaving 10 bases not matched to a gene. Germline V gene sequence: CDR1 SEHNR, CDR2 FQNEAQ (reference sequence). The CDR3 length is 16 residues. In nucleotides, the CDR3 is TGTGCCAGCAGCCCGACTAGCGGGAGGGCCTTCAGGGAGCAGTTCTTC. Translating it yields CASSPTSGRAFREQFF.

CDR3 in amino acids: CASSLRAGGPETGELFF. CDR3 nucleotide sequence: TGTGCCAGCAGTTTAAGAGCGGGAGGGCCAGAAACCGGGGAGCTGTTTTTT. The rearrangement uses TRBV27 and TRBJ2-2; TRBD2 aligns across 10 bases. With 2 bases clipped from V and 5 bases from J, the junction kept 8 bases outside the gene matches. Germline V gene sequence: CDR1 MNHEY, CDR2 SMNVEV (reference sequence). The CDR3 covers 17 residues.

The chain recombines TRBV29-1 with TRBJ1-4; TRBD1 matches at 8 bases. The V gene's germline CDR1 is SQVTM and CDR2 ANQGSEA. V lost 5 bases to trimming and J lost 7 bases; unmatched junction nucleotides: 9. This CDR3 is built from 14 residues. The CDR3 DNA reads as TGCAGCGTTACCCCGACAGGGGAGGGTGAAAAACTGTTTTTT. Protein sequence: CSVTPTGEGEKLFF.

The V and J genes are TRBV2 and TRBJ2-1; 9 nucleotides align to TRBD2. Losses at the gene ends were 7 bases for V and 8 bases for J; bases not matched to a gene: 9. CDR1 SNHLY and CDR2 FYNNEI come from the germline V gene. The CDR3 length is 14 residues. This CDR3 reads CASIWLAGTYEQFF. The DNA for the CDR3 is TGTGCCAGCATTTGGCTAGCGGGAACCTATGAGCAGTTCTTC.

The J gene is TRBJ2-1, the V gene TRBV29-1; possibly TRBD1 or TRBD2 for D (7 bases each). V gave up 6 bases and J gave up 6 bases, with 24 bases separating them. There are 16 residues in the CDR3. Looked up from germline, CDR1 is SQVTM and CDR2 is ANQGSEA. In DNA form, the CDR3 reads TGCAGCGTCCAACAGGGGAGGGGGACTCCCTTCAATGAGCAGTTCTTC. Translating gives CSVQQGRGTPFNEQFF.

V and J are TRBV4-1 and TRBJ2-1; perhaps TRBD2 as D (5 bases). V lost 0 bases and J 8 bases, leaving 11 bases between the germline ends. The CDR3 is 14 amino acids. Germline V gene sequence: CDR1 MGHRA, CDR2 YSYEKL. Here the CDR3 reads CASSQEGSVDEQFF. CDR3 coding DNA: TGCGCCAGCAGCCAAGAAGGGAGCGTCGATGAGCAGTTCTTC.

This chain connects TRBV6-6 to TRBJ2-7; possibly TRBD2 for D (5 bases). V was trimmed by 6 bases and J by 4 bases, leaving 16 bases between them. CDR3 size: 14 residues. Germline lookup yields CDR1 MNHNY and CDR2 SVGAGI (reference sequence). The CDR3 region is CASSLMIGVYEQYF. DNA for the CDR3: TGTGCCAGCAGCCTTATGATCGGGGTATACGAGCAGTACTTC.

V gene TRBV9 combines with J gene TRBJ2-5; D may be TRBD2 (6 bases). The CDR3 consists of 15 residues. Germline loops: CDR1 SGDLS, CDR2 YYNGEE. Trimming left V 0 bases short and J 5 bases short, with 14 bases between. Written as DNA, the CDR3 is TGTGCCAGCAGCGTAGAAGCCGGGAGTTGGGAGACCCAGTACTTC. As protein: CASSVEAGSWETQYF.

The CDR3 coding sequence is TGCAGCGTTGAAGATGGACTAGCGGGAGGTGAATACGAGCAGTACTTC. This translates into CSVEDGLAGGEYEQYF. The chain combines TRBV29-1 with TRBJ2-7; 14 positions agree with TRBD2. This CDR3 has 16 amino acids. Unmatched junction bases numbered 5, after V lost 0 bases and J lost 4 bases. Looked up from germline, CDR1 is SQVTM and CDR2 is ANQGSEA.

This clone was detected only a few times. The chain combines TRBV7-2 with TRBJ1-2; perhaps TRBD1 as D (5 bases). The germline V gene has CDR1 SGHTA and CDR2 FQGNSA. With 5 bases removed from V and 4 bases from J, the gap between germline ends came to 17 bases. This CDR3 comprises 15 residues. CDR3 in amino acids: CASSIHGTATYGYTF. In DNA form, the CDR3 reads TGTGCCAGCAGCATCCATGGGACGGCTACCTATGGCTACACCTTC.

The chain uses TRBV28 and TRBJ1-5, with D hard to call. Trimming left V 4 bases short and J 8 bases short, with 21 bases between. Germline values: CDR1 MDHEN, CDR2 SYDVKM. This CDR3 has 16 residues. The CDR3 region is CASSSLLSQPLEPQHF. The CDR3 coding sequence is TGTGCCAGCAGTTCATTGTTGAGCCAGCCTCTCGAGCCCCAGCATTTT.

V is TRBV4-1 and J is TRBJ2-7, with TRBD1 identical over 7 bases. This CDR3 comprises 15 residues. Losses at the gene ends were 0 bases for V and 3 bases for J; bases not matched to a gene: 5. Looked up from germline, CDR1 is MGHRA and CDR2 is YSYEKL. CDR3 in amino acids: CASSQEWGQYYEQYF. The DNA of the CDR3 is TGCGCCAGCAGCCAAGAATGGGGACAGTACTACGAGCAGTACTTC.

The chain joins TRBV11-2 to TRBJ2-7, with D possibly being TRBD2 (5 bases). Germline CDR1 SGHAT, CDR2 FQNNGV. The CDR3 has 15 amino acids. Trimming removed 2 bases at V and 1 base at J, with 12 bases between. The CDR3 region is CASSLTTGGSYEQYF. The DNA of the CDR3 is TGTGCCAGCAGCTTAACCACCGGCGGGTCCTACGAGCAGTACTTC. Using reference TRBV11-2 and TRBJ2-7 for the parts outside the CDR3, the full variable domain is EAGVAQSPRYKIIEKRQSVAFWCNPISGHATLYWYQQILGQGPKLLIQFQNNGVVDDSQLPKDRFSAERLKGVDSTLKIQPAKLEDSAVYLCASSLTTGGSYEQYFGPGTRLTVT.